The rows below give T cell receptor beta chains drawn from one sample of a study of cytomegalovirus exposure and HLA in healthy donors. Using immunoSEQ multiplex PCR, the repertoire was profiled, and TCRdb retains in-frame clones only, with some absent. The data show 170,000 or so clones, with less than 85% seen just once and 4.8% held by the top ten. The sequenced sample was PBMCs. These receptors all stem from a man aged 18 to 30 in good health and CMV-seronegative. CDR3s include the opening cysteine and the closing phenylalanine or tryptophan. Each record gives: V gene, J gene, clone size, D gene, CDR3 DNA, CDR3 protein. D genes are given only for firm matches. Clone size, where shown, is once, few, many, or a class for clones that have expanded.

v_gene: TRBV6-5; j_gene: TRBJ1-1; abundance: .; d_gene: .; CDR3nt: TGTGCCAGCAGTTACAAGGGGGTGAGGGCTTTCTTT; CDR3aa: CASSYKGVRAFF
v_gene: TRBV28; j_gene: TRBJ2-7; abundance: .; d_gene: TRBD1; CDR3nt: TGTGCCAGCGGGACAGGTGACTACGAGCAGTACTTC; CDR3aa: CASGTGDYEQYF
v_gene: TRBV5-6; j_gene: TRBJ2-4; abundance: .; d_gene: TRBD2; CDR3nt: TGTGCCAGCAGCTTTCGAGCGGGAGCGCTGCGGGGAAACATTCAGTACTTC; CDR3aa: CASSFRAGALRGNIQYF
v_gene: TRBV5-1; j_gene: TRBJ1-1; abundance: few; d_gene: .; CDR3nt: TGCGCCAGCAGCTTCAGGGTTAACACTGAAGCTTTCTTT; CDR3aa: CASSFRVNTEAFF
v_gene: TRBV5-1; j_gene: TRBJ2-1; abundance: .; d_gene: TRBD1; CDR3nt: TGCGCCAGCAGCTCCCGCGGGACAGGGGAAGGAAATGAGCAGTTCTTC; CDR3aa: CASSSRGTGEGNEQFF
v_gene: TRBV5-1; j_gene: TRBJ2-7; abundance: once; d_gene: TRBD1; CDR3nt: TGCGCCAGCAGCCCGGAGGGGACAGGGGGGTACGAGCAGTACTTC; CDR3aa: CASSPEGTGGYEQYF
v_gene: TRBV28; j_gene: TRBJ1-5; abundance: .; d_gene: .; CDR3nt: TGTGCCAGCACCAGGGGCAATCAGCCCCAGCATTTT; CDR3aa: CASTRGNQPQHF
v_gene: TRBV10-3; j_gene: TRBJ2-7; abundance: .; d_gene: .; CDR3nt: TGTGCCATCAGTGAGAGTTCAGGCCCCTACGAGCAGTACTTC; CDR3aa: CAISESSGPYEQYF
v_gene: TRBV10-3; j_gene: TRBJ2-1; abundance: .; d_gene: TRBD2; CDR3nt: TGTGCCATCAGTGAGATACTAGCGGGGAACAATGAGCAGTTCTTC; CDR3aa: CAISEILAGNNEQFF
v_gene: TRBV7-2; j_gene: TRBJ1-4; abundance: .; d_gene: .; CDR3nt: TGTGCCAGCAGCTTTCGGACAGATAATGAAAAACTGTTTTTT; CDR3aa: CASSFRTDNEKLFF
v_gene: TRBV6-5; j_gene: TRBJ2-1; abundance: few; d_gene: TRBD2; CDR3nt: TGTGCCAGCATTGGGAGGACTAGCGGAAACAATGAGCAGTTCTTC; CDR3aa: CASIGRTSGNNEQFF
v_gene: TRBV5-1; j_gene: TRBJ2-7; abundance: .; d_gene: .; CDR3nt: TGCGCCAGCAGCCAGGCACCTAACAGCTACGAGCAGTACTTC; CDR3aa: CASSQAPNSYEQYF
v_gene: TRBV7-8; j_gene: TRBJ2-7; abundance: .; d_gene: .; CDR3nt: TGTGCCAGCAGCTTATCAGGTGACTACGAGCAGTACTTC; CDR3aa: CASSLSGDYEQYF
v_gene: TRBV10-3; j_gene: TRBJ2-3; abundance: .; d_gene: .; CDR3nt: TGTGCCATTGGTGGGGGGTCTGGCACAGATACGCAGTATTTT; CDR3aa: CAIGGGSGTDTQYF
v_gene: TRBV5-4; j_gene: TRBJ2-1; abundance: few; d_gene: .; CDR3nt: TGTGCCAGCAGCACAATTACCAATGAGCAGTTCTTC; CDR3aa: CASSTITNEQFF
v_gene: TRBV10-3; j_gene: TRBJ2-1; abundance: .; d_gene: .; CDR3nt: TGTGCCATCAGTTCAACGGGATCGGGAGTCCGAAACAACAATGAGCAGTTCTTC; CDR3aa: CAISSTGSGVRNNNEQFF
v_gene: TRBV5-1; j_gene: TRBJ1-5; abundance: .; d_gene: .; CDR3nt: TGCGCCAGCAGCTTGGCCGCAGGGGACAATCAGCCCCAGCATTTT; CDR3aa: CASSLAAGDNQPQHF